This T cell receptor beta chain emerged from a study of cytomegalovirus exposure and HLA in healthy donors (dated by TCRdb to 2015 to 2018). For the study in its entirety: An earlier analysis of approximately 600 of the donors reported approximately 290 Gb of sequence data and around 110 million unique TCR beta sequences from roughly 200 million T cells. Donor age, sex, ethnicity and CMV serostatus were collected together with the repertoire data. The study was designed to test whether signatures of past pathogen exposure could be identified by cataloging public T cell receptors. All discovery cohort repertoires had been generated using a single sequencing platform. In the later analysis, no new phenotypic data were used to find candidate immune exposures; instead, reliance was placed on TCR beta sequences and their occurrence across donors. The genetic ancestry cluster associated with self-reported Caucasian donors included 81% of the roughly 390 genotyped donors. Among some 400 genotyped donors of the cohort, an average of roughly 240,000 unique TCR beta nucleotide sequences were sequenced per donor, roughly 20% of them non-productive. The study combined high-throughput TCR immunosequencing, statistical association of individual TCRs with disease status, and machine learning to predict cytomegalovirus infection status. The number of typed donors differed by locus: about 629-640 for A, B, C, DRB1 and DQB1; some 500 for DQA1; 606 for DPA1; and 400 to 480 for DPB1. In addition to the first cohort of 666 subjects, a separate validation cohort of 120 different subjects was used. To decide whether each TCR beta V gene segment behaved as functional or pseudogenic, an earlier analysis of 587 of the donors relied on high-throughput TCR beta sequencing. Roughly 300 gigabases of sequencing data and approximately 93 million unique TCR sequences were included in an early release covering roughly 600 HLA-typed donors. In a later analysis, previously published TCR beta repertoires from several hundred donors were re-analyzed and high-resolution HLA genotyping was added so that TCR occurrence patterns could be studied. The T cell repertoires of 666 subjects were profiled by immunosequencing and related to cytomegalovirus serostatus. Both class I and class II loci were covered by HLA typing, at four-digit resolution. Because of strong linkage in the cohort, five DR-DQ haplotypes were treated as single units for association and clustering. A later genetic analysis used genome-wide SNP genotypes for about 65% of the 666 donors, treating that subset as a discovery cohort.

CDR1 and CDR2 are read off the germline V gene as MGHRA and YSYEKL. Between the V and J ends, shortened by 6 bases and 4 bases respectively, the junction contains 16 bases. Spanning cysteine to phenylalanine, the CDR3 consists of 14 amino acids. CDR3 DNA only is kept here, 42 bases in frame from base 1. In its sample, this clone was seen a few times. Its binding antigen is unknown. Base qualities are not at hand, and no much larger clone is one base apart. The cohort was made up of 500 to 850 healthy bone marrow donors. Cohort members were all nominally healthy when sampled, although unrecorded immune exposures were likely present. The donor tested CMV seronegative, placing the donor among the roughly 340 seronegative members of the cohort. Every donor gave a peripheral blood sample, and the peripheral blood mononuclear cells from that sample were used for TCR beta sequencing. The Qiagen DNeasy Blood Extraction Kit was used to extract genomic DNA from the blood cell samples.

Preparation of the library involved the immunoSEQ multiplex PCR assay. For the multiplex PCR, a mixture combining 60 forward primers for TCR Vbeta segments and 13 reverse primers for TCR Jbeta segments was used. The CDR3 region of rearranged TCR beta genes was amplified from genomic DNA with a multiplex PCR assay. The amplified TCR beta libraries were sequenced on the Illumina HiSeq System as 87-base-pair reads. The paper's data handling went like this. A later analysis tallied some 79 million unique TCR beta chains across the 700 or so repertoires, and approximately 9.9 million of those chains were shared by two or more donors. Raw reads were error-corrected and collapsed into unique sequences by a nearest-neighbor algorithm in which closely related sequences were merged to remove PCR and sequencing errors. V, D and J gene segments were assigned by aligning CDR3 sequences to IMGT reference sequences. For a sequence to be retained, a match of at least six nucleotides to both a V gene segment and a J gene segment was required. A rearrangement was called productive if the CDR3 had no stop codons and remained in frame with V and J, and every other rearrangement was called non-productive. Following IMGT convention, CDR3 was defined as the stretch from the second conserved V-encoded cysteine to the conserved J-encoded phenylalanine. The earlier analysis of approximately 500 of the donors excluded sequences that lacked an unambiguous match to a single V gene segment. An earlier analysis of fewer than 750 of the donors called V segments functional above 56.7% productive rearrangements and segregating when the between-donor standard deviation exceeded 5%. A statistical classification framework was built to diagnose cytomegalovirus status from the catalog of TCR beta chain sequences. V and J gene assignment, in a later analysis, came from comparing TCR nucleotide sequences with IMGT/GENE-DB human TR gene sequences. A later analysis assigned CDR3 sequences and most-parsimonious VDJ recombination scenarios with the TCRdist pipeline. A later analysis defined each TCR beta chain by its CDR3 amino acid sequence plus V-gene family, and excluded reads lacking a unique V-gene family. In a later analysis, around 600 highly shared, low-generation-probability nucleotide sequences were removed to address suspected cross-contamination and a sequencing artifact. For each public chain, a later analysis derived a clonal expansion index from normalized ranks of inferred template counts within each repertoire. In a later analysis, generation probabilities were computed with a VDJ recombination model fitted to out-of-frame rearrangements, and the resulting probabilities were checked against IGoR. In a later analysis, TCR-TCR, TCR-HLA and TCR-CMV co-occurrence was scored with hypergeometric tests, and a repertoire-size bias correction was applied to TCR pairs. A later analysis estimated false discovery rates by permuting HLA or CMV assignments 20 times. In a later analysis, co-occurring TCRs were grouped with DBSCAN, and TCRdist sequence similarity was added when clustering was performed within HLA-allele-positive subsets. For co-occurrence clustering, repertoires with fewer than 30,000 or more than 120,000 public chains were excluded, along with about five repertoires with anomalous nucleotide sharing. TCRdb re-hosts the immuneACCESS table, in-frame sequences only. Its copies lack some clones; in the studies checked, an unresolved V gene accounts for under half of them, and the cause for the rest is not known. The V and J calls and clone size were taken over from that table, and D and trimming were inferred from the DNA. In all, the sample holds roughly 280,000 clones, and just over 70% of those were seen once. Approximately 2.3% of the sample is taken by the ten largest.

General conclusions and limits of the study: Several of the top co-occurrence clusters appeared to be linked to parvovirus B19, influenza, CMV and Epstein-Barr virus, according to a later analysis. Most TCR sequences were observed very rarely across donors, whereas some public TCRs were present in many individuals. Because HLA typing was missing for some donors at each locus, association tests included only the typed subset. At a false discovery rate of 0.05, a later analysis linked 15,000 to 20,000 TCR beta sequences to specific HLA alleles. In a later genetic analysis, a missense DCLRE1C variant was associated with V-gene and J-gene trimming of TCR beta chains, and the association was replicated in an independent cohort. Sequencing depth was assumed to be roughly uniform across donors in the presence/absence analyses, though that assumption may not hold. In a later analysis, most CMV-associated TCR beta chains were found to appear HLA-restricted, with HLA associations seemingly driven largely by CMV exposure. A later analysis found that TCR association rates varied across HLA loci, with DRB1 alleles showing the most associated TCRs and HLA-C alleles the fewest. According to a later genetic analysis, donors in an Asian-associated ancestry cluster had fewer N-insertions in productive TCRs than the roughly 660-donor mean. In a later analysis, HLA-associated TCR beta chains showed more clonal expansion and lower generation probabilities than non-associated chains that were equally common. Assigning TCR associations to individual alleles was difficult when HLA alleles, especially DR and DQ, strongly co-occurred. In this cohort, only TCR beta chains were sequenced, and detectable features were limited by the absence of alpha or paired-chain data. Linkage disequilibrium might explain the correlated functional status among segregating V segments, but an unknown experimental factor could not be excluded. The only immune exposure information available for the cohort was CMV serostatus. In vitro tests confirmed that three of the cytomegalovirus-associated TCR beta chains recognize cytomegalovirus antigens. A cluster of highly shared sequence variants was judged likely to represent a technical artifact of the sequencing pipeline. Approximately 18 rarely observed V segments, including chromosome 9 orphons, were excluded from the earlier analysis of several hundred of the donors because counts were too low. The authors suggested that the approach could potentially be extended to other disease states and immunological phenotypes. In both the original and validation cohorts, the classifier was reported to diagnose cytomegalovirus status with high specificity and sensitivity. Some IMGT-functional V segments, including TRBV6-2 and TRBV6-3, could not be distinguished by the 87-base-pair reads and were therefore excluded. A total of fewer than 200 TCR beta chains were listed by the study as associated with cytomegalovirus. Broadly in line with IMGT annotations, most TCR beta V segments showed up in productive rearrangements about 87% or about 30% of the time in an earlier analysis of roughly 590 of the donors. A further reported finding was that TCR beta sequences accurately predicted the HLA-A and HLA-B alleles for most subjects in the first cohort.

The sample taken for sequencing was PBMCs. The chain is encoded by TRBV4-1 joined to TRBJ2-7; too little of a D gene remains to name it. This TCR derives from a female donor in good health and CMV-seronegative. The CDR3 corresponds to CASSSSDLEYEQYF. The DNA sequence is TGCGCCAGCAGTTCTTCCGATTTAGAGTACGAGCAGTACTTC.